This is a list of T cell receptor beta chains from one sample in a study of OX40 agonist ivuxolimab in advanced cancers. TCRdb's table, derived via immunoSEQ multiplex PCR, lists solely in-frame clones and lacks some. This sample yields approximately 41,000 clones, of which around 89% are seen a single time; under 0.7% belongs to the top ten. The material was CD4+ or CD8+ T cells sorted from blood, obtained in a trial of the OX40 agonist ivuxolimab. These TCRs come from an adult with an advanced solid tumor such as melanoma, head and neck, liver or kidney cancer. Both conserved end residues are part of each CDR3. The D gene is left open where the match is weak. Clone size, where shown, is once, few, many, or a class for clones that have expanded.

V gene,J gene,D gene,clone size,CDR3 protein,CDR3 DNA
TRBV5-1,TRBJ2-3,-,-,CASSVADYGADTQYF,TGCGCCAGCAGCGTAGCAGACTACGGGGCAGATACGCAGTATTTT
TRBV11-3,TRBJ1-1,-,-,CASSSRGVENTEAFF,TGTGCCAGCAGCTCCCGAGGGGTCGAGAACACTGAAGCTTTCTTT
TRBV4-3,TRBJ1-4,-,-,CASSQEGRWGEKLFF,TGCGCCAGCAGCCAAGAAGGCCGGTGGGGTGAAAAACTGTTTTTT
TRBV7-2,TRBJ2-1,-,-,CASGGDYNEQFF,TGTGCCAGCGGTGGGGATTACAATGAGCAGTTCTTC
TRBV27,TRBJ1-5,-,once,CASSFKQVNQPQHF,TGTGCCAGCAGTTTTAAACAAGTCAATCAGCCCCAGCATTTT
TRBV5-1,TRBJ2-3,-,once,CASSRWKTTTDTQYF,TGCGCCAGCAGTCGCTGGAAGACGACCACAGATACGCAGTATTTT
TRBV6-1,TRBJ1-6,-,-,CASSAVVGAEYSPLHF,TGTGCCAGCAGTGCCGTAGTAGGGGCTGAATATTCACCCCTCCACTTT
TRBV5-1,TRBJ2-5,-,-,CASSLMGGFQETQYF,TGCGCCAGCAGCTTAATGGGAGGTTTCCAAGAGACCCAGTACTTC
TRBV11-3,TRBJ2-7,-,-,CASSPRNTYEQYF,TGTGCCAGCAGCCCCCGGAATACCTACGAGCAGTACTTC
TRBV9,TRBJ1-2,TRBD1,-,CASSVGDRIYGYTF,TGTGCCAGCAGCGTAGGGGACAGGATCTATGGCTACACCTTC
TRBV6-6,TRBJ1-1,TRBD1,-,CASSYNPGQGGEAFF,TGTGCCAGCAGTTACAACCCGGGACAGGGAGGTGAAGCTTTCTTT
TRBV6-5,TRBJ1-3,-,-,CASRTDGVTGNTIYF,TGTGCCAGCAGAACGGACGGAGTTACTGGAAACACCATATATTTT
TRBV19,TRBJ1-2,-,-,CASSIVGGIRNYGYTF,TGTGCCAGTAGTATAGTAGGGGGAATTCGAAACTATGGCTACACCTTC
TRBV4-3,TRBJ2-3,TRBD1,-,CASSQPGQADTQYF,TGCGCCAGCAGCCAACCTGGACAGGCAGATACGCAGTATTTT
TRBV5-8,TRBJ1-3,-,-,CASSLLGASSGNTIYF,TGTGCCAGCAGCTTACTAGGGGCGAGCTCTGGAAACACCATATATTTT
TRBV5-1,TRBJ2-2,TRBD2,-,CASSPTPGLAGATGELFF,TGCGCCAGCAGCCCGACGCCGGGACTAGCGGGGGCAACCGGGGAGCTGTTTTTT
TRBV11-2,TRBJ2-1,-,-,CASSLDRERSEPIF,TGTGCCAGCAGCTTAGATCGGGAGCGATCTGAGCCGATCTTC
TRBV6-5,TRBJ2-7,TRBD1,once,CASRVTGGPSYEQYF,TGTGCCAGCAGGGTCACAGGGGGACCGTCCTACGAGCAGTACTTC
TRBV5-1,TRBJ2-2,-,-,CASSSGTLRELFF,TGCGCCAGCAGCTCTGGGACTTTGAGGGAGCTGTTTTTT
TRBV21-1,TRBJ1-5,-,-,CASSKDGGLGQPQHF,TGTGCCAGCAGCAAAGACGGGGGGCTAGGTCAGCCCCAGCATTTT
TRBV19,TRBJ2-3,-,-,CASSIAALGGSTDTQYF,TGTGCCAGTAGTATAGCCGCACTAGGGGGTAGCACAGATACGCAGTATTTT
TRBV5-1,TRBJ2-7,-,once,CASSRDNSYEQYF,TGCGCCAGCAGCCGGGACAACTCCTACGAGCAGTACTTC
TRBV6-5,TRBJ1-2,-,-,CASSADRNYGYTF,TGTGCCAGCAGTGCTGACAGAAACTATGGCTACACCTTC
TRBV7-9,TRBJ1-1,TRBD1,-,CASSQQGANTEAFF,TGTGCCAGCAGCCAACAGGGGGCAAACACTGAAGCTTTCTTT
TRBV5-1,TRBJ1-1,-,few,CASSLESGLNTEAFF,TGCGCCAGCAGCTTGGAGTCAGGCCTGAACACTGAAGCTTTCTTT
TRBV4-2,TRBJ1-1,TRBD1,-,CASSLETGGFTEAFF,TGTGCCAGCAGCCTCGAGACAGGGGGCTTTACTGAAGCTTTCTTT
TRBV19,TRBJ1-1,TRBD1,-,CASSVDRGPYTEAFF,TGTGCCAGTAGTGTGGACAGGGGGCCTTACACTGAAGCTTTCTTT
TRBV7-2,TRBJ2-5,-,-,CASSLGAVGAQTQYF,TGTGCCAGCAGCTTAGGGGCAGTTGGGGCACAGACCCAGTACTTC
TRBV18,TRBJ2-7,TRBD1,-,CASSPWDRDGEQYF,TGTGCCAGCTCACCCTGGGACAGGGACGGCGAGCAGTACTTC
TRBV5-1,TRBJ1-5,-,once,CASSPGTLDNQPQHF,TGCGCCAGCAGCCCCGGGACCTTGGACAATCAGCCCCAGCATTTT
TRBV5-4,TRBJ2-5,-,-,CASRSAAQETQYF,TGTGCCAGCAGGTCGGCTGCCCAAGAGACCCAGTACTTC
TRBV7-9,TRBJ2-7,-,-,CASSLRGSEQYF,TGTGCCAGCAGCTTAAGGGGAAGCGAGCAGTACTTC
TRBV7-8,TRBJ1-2,-,-,CASSLNIGLDYGYTF,TGTGCCAGCAGCTTAAATATCGGGCTCGACTATGGCTACACCTTC
TRBV5-4,TRBJ2-1,-,-,CASRHRDYNEQFF,TGTGCCAGCAGACACAGGGACTACAATGAGCAGTTCTTC
TRBV5-1,TRBJ2-2,-,-,CASSSGGGTGELFF,TGCGCCAGCAGCTCTGGGGGCGGCACCGGGGAGCTGTTTTTT
TRBV5-1,TRBJ2-1,TRBD1,-,CASSLALGQGGQEQFF,TGCGCCAGCAGCTTGGCCCTCGGACAGGGGGGACAGGAGCAGTTCTTC